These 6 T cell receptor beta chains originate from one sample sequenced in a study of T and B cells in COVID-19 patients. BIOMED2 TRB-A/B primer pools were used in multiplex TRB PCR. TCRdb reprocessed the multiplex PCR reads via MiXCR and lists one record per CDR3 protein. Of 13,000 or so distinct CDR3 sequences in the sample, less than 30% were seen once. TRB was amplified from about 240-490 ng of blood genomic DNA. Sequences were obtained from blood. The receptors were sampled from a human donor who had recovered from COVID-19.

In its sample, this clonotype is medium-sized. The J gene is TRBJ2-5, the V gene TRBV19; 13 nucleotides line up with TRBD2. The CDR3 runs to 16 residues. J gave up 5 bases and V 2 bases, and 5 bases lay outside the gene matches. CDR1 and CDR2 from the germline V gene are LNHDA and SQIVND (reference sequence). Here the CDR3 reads CASSIRTSGSWETQYF. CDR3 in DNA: TGTGCCAGTAGTATACGGACTAGCGGGAGTTGGGAGACCCAGTACTTC. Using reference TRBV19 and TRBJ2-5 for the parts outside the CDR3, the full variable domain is DGGITQSPKYLFRKEGQNVTLSCEQNLNHDAMYWYRQDPGQGLRLIYYSQIVNDFQKGDIAEGYSVSREKKESFPLTVTSAQKNPTAFYLCASSIRTSGSWETQYFGPGTRLLVL.

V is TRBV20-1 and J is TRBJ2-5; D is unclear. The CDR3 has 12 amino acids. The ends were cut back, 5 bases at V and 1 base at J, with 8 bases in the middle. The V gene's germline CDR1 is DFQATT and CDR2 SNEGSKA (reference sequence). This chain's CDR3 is CSAADTQETQYF. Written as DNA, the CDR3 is TGCAGTGCTGCCGACACCCAAGAGACCCAGTACTTC.

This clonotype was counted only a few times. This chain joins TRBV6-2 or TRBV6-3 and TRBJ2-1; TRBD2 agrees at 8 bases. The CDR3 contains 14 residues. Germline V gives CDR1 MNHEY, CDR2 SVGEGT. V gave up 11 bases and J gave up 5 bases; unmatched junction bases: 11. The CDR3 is CAAKRLAGNNEQFF. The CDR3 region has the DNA TGTGCCGCCAAGCGCCTAGCGGGTAACAATGAGCAGTTCTTC.

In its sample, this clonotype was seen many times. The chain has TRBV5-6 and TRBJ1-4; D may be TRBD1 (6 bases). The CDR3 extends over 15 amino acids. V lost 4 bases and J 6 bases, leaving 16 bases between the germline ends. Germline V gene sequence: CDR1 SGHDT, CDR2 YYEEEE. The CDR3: CASSRYRVSDEKLFF. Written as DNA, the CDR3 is TGTGCCAGCAGCAGATACAGGGTCTCTGATGAAAAACTGTTTTTT.

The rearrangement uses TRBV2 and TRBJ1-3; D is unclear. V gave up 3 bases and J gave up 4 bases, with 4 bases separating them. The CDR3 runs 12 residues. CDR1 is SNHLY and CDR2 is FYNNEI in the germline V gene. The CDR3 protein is CASSDAGNTIYF. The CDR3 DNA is TGTGCCAGCAGTGATGCCGGAAACACCATATATTTT. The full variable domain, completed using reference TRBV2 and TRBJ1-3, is EPEVTQTPSHQVTQMGQEVILRCVPISNHLYFYWYRQILGQKVEFLVSFYNNEISEKSEIFDDQFSVERPDGSNFTLKIRSTKLEDSAMYFCASSDAGNTIYFGEGSWLTVV.

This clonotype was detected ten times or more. The CDR3 loop reads CASCLTGTSGSVGGTGELFF. DNA for the CDR3: TGTGCCAGCTGCCTAACCGGGACTAGCGGGAGTGTTGGTGGCACCGGGGAGCTGTTTTTT. The V call is TRBV18, the J call TRBJ2-2; the match to TRBD2 covers 14 bases. V gave up 7 bases and J gave up 4 bases; unmatched junction bases: 17. The CDR3 covers 20 residues. The V gene's germline CDR1 is KGHSH and CDR2 LQKENI.